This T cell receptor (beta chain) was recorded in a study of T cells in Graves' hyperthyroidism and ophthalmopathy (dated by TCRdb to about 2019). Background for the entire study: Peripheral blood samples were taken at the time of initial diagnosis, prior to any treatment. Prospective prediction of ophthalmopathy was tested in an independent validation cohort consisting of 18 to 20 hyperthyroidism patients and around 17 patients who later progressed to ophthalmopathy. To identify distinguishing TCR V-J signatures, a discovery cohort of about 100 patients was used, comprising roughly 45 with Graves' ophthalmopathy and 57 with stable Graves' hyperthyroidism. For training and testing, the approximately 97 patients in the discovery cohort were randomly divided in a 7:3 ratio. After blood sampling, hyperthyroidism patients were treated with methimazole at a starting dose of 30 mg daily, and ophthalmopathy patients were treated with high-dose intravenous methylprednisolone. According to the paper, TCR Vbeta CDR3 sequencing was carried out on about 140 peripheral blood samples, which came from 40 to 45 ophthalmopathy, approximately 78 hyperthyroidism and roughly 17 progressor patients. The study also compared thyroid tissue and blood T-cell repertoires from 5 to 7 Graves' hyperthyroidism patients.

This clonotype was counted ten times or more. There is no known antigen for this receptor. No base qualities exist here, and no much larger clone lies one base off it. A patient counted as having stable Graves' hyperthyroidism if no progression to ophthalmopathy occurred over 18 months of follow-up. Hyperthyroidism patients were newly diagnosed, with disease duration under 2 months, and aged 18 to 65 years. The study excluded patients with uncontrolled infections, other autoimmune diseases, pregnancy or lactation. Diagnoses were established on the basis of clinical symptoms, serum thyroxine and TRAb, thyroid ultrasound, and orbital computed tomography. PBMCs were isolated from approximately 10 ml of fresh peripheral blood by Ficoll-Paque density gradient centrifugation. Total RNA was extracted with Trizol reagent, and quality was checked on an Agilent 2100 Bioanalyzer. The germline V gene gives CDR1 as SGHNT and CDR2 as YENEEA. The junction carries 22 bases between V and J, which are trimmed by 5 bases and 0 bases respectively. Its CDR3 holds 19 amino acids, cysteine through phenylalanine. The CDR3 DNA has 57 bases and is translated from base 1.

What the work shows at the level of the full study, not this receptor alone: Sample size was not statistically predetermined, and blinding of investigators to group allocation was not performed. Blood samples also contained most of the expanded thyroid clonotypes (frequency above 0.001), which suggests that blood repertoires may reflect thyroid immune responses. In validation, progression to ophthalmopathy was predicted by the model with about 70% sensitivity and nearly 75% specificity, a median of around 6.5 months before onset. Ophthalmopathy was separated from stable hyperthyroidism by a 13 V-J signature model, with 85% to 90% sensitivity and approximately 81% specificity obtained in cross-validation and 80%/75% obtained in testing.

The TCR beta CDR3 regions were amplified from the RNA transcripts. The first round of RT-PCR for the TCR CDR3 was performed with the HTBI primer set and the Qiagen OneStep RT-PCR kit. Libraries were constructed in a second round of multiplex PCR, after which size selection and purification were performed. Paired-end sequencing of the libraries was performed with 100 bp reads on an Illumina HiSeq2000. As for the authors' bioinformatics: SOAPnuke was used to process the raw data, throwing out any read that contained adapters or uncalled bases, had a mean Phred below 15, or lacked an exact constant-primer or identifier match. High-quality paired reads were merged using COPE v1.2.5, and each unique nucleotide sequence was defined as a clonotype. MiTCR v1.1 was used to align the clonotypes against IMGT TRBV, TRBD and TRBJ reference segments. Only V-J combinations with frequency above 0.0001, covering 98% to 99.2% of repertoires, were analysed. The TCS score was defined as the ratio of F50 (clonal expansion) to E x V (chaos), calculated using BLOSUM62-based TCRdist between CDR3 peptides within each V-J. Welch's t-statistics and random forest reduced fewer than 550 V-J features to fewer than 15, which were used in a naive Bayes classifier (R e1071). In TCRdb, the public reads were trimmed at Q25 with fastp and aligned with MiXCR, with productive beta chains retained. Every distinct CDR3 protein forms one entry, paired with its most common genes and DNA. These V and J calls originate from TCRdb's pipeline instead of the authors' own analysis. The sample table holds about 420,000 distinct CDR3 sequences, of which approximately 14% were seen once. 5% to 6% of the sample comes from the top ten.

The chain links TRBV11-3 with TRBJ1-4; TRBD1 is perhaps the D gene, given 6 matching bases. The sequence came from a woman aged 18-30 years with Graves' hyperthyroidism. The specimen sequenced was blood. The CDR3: CASSDCGTPISTTNEKLFF. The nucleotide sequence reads TGTGCCAGCAGCGATTGCGGGACACCGATCTCGACAACTAATGAAAAACTGTTTTTT.